This T cell receptor (beta chain) derives from a study of TIL therapy for anti-PD-1-resistant metastatic lung cancer. Sequencing used immunoSEQ v3. Assay used: immunoSEQ multiplex PCR; TCRdb lists only in-frame clones, some missing. The sample has around 30,000 clones, 74% seen once; the top ten hold approximately 2.5%. J was trimmed by 5 bases and V by 4 bases; bases with no gene match: 5. This CDR3 is built from 14 residues. From germline, CDR1 is WNHNN and CDR2 SYGVQD (reference sequence). Described time point: pre-treatment sample, taken before nivolumab and TIL therapy. The sample in question was blood, obtained at baseline. The V call is TRBV10-1, the J call TRBJ2-5, with 9 nucleotides matching TRBD2. The TCR was taken from a woman between 30 and 80 years old with non-small cell lung cancer. CDR3 sequence (DNA): TGCGCCAGCAGTGTAGCGGGAGAGGCGGAGACCCAGTACTTC. Translated: CASSVAGEAETQYF.